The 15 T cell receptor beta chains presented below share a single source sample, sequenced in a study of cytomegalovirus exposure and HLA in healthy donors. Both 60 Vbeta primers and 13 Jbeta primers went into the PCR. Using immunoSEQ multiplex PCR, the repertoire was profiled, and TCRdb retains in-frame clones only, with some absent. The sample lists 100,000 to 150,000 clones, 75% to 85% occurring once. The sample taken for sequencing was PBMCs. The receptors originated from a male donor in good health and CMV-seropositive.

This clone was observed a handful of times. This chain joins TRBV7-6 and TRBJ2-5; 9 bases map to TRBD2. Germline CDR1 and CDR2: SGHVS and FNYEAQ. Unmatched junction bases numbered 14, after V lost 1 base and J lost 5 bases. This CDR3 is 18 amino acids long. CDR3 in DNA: TGTGCCAGCAGCTTAGTATCTGGGGCTAGCGGGATGGGGGAGACCCAGTACTTC. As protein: CASSLVSGASGMGETQYF.

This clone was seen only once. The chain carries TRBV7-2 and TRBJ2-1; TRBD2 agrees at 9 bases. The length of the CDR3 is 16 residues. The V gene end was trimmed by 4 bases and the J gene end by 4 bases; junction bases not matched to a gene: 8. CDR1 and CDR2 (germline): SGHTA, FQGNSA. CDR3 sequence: CASSSVAGAGYNEQFF. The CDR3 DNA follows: TGTGCCAGCAGCTCGGTAGCGGGGGCGGGATACAATGAGCAGTTCTTC.

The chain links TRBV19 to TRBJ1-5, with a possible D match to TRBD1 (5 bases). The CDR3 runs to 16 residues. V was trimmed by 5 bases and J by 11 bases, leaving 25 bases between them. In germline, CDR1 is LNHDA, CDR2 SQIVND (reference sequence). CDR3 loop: CASSPVTGEIASAQHF. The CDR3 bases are TGTGCCAGTAGTCCCGTTACAGGTGAGATCGCATCGGCCCAGCATTTT.

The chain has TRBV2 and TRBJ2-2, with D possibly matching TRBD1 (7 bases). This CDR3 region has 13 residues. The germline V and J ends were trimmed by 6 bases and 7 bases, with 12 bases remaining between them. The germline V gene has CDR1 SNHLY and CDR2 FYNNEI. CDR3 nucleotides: TGTGCCAGCAGGGAGGGGGCGGGCGGGGAGCTGTTTTTT. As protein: CASREGAGGELFF.

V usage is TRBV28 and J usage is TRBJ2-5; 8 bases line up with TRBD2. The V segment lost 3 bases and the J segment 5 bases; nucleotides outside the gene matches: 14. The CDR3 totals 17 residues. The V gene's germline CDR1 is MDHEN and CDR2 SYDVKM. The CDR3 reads CASSFGAGGHLGETQYF. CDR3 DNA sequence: TGTGCCAGCAGTTTTGGGGCGGGAGGACATTTGGGGGAGACCCAGTACTTC.

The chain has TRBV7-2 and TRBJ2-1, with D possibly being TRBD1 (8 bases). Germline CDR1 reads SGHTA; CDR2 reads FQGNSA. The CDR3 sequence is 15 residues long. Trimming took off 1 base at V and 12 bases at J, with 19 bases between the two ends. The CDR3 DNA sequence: TGTGCCAGCAGCTTAGAGGGGGGGACAGGCCGGATGCAGTTCTTC. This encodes CASSLEGGTGRMQFF.

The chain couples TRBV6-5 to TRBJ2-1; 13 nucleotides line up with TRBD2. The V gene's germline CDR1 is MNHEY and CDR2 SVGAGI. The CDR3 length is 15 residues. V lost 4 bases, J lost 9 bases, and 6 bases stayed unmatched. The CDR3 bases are TGTGCCAGCAGTTCGCCCGGGACTAGCGGGGTTGAGCAGTTCTTC. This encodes CASSSPGTSGVEQFF.

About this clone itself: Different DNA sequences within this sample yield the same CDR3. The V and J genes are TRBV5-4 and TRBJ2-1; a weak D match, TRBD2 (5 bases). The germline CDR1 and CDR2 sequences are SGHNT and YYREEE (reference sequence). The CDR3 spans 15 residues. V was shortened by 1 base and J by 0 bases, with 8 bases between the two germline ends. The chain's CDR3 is CASSLSGSSYNEQFF. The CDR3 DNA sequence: TGTGCCAGCAGCTTGTCGGGGAGCTCCTACAATGAGCAGTTCTTC.

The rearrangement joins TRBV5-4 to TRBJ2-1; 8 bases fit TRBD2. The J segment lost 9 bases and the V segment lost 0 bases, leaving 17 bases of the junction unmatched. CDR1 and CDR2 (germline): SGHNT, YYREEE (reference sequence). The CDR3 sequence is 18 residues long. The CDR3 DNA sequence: TGTGCCAGCAGCTTGGCCGCTCGAGGATTAGCGGGACTGGCTGAGCAGTTCTTC. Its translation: CASSLAARGLAGLAEQFF.

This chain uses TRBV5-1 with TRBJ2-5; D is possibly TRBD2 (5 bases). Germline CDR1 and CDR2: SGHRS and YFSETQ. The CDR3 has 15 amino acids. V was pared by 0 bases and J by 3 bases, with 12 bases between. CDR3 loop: CASSLVPSGKETQYF. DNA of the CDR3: TGCGCCAGCAGCTTGGTGCCCAGCGGTAAAGAGACCCAGTACTTC.

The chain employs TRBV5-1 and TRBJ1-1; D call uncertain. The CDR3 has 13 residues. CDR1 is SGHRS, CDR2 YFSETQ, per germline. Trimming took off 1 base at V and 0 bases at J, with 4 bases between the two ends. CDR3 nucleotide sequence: TGCGCCAGCAGCTTGAATATGAACACTGAAGCTTTCTTT. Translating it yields CASSLNMNTEAFF.

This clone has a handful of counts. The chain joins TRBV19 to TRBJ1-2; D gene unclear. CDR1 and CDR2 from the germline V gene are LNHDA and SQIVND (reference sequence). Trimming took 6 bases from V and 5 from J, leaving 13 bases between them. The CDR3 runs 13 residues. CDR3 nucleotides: TGTGCCAGTAGCCCGGGGAGGAGGTATGGCTACACCTTC. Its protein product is CASSPGRRYGYTF.

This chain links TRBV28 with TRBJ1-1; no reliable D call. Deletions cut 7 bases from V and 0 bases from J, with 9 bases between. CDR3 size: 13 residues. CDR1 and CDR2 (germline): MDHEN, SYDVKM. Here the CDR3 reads CASNLAVNTEAFF. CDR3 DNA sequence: TGTGCCAGCAATTTGGCAGTGAACACTGAAGCTTTCTTT.

The CDR3 coding sequence is TGTGCCAGCAGTTACTCGACTACAGGGCTCTTGGGGGAGCAGTACTTC. It specifies CASSYSTTGLLGEQYF. This sequence joins TRBV6-5 and TRBJ2-7; tentative D call: TRBD1 (6 bases). V lost 0 bases and J 7 bases, leaving 19 bases between the germline ends. This CDR3 contains 16 residues. CDR1 and CDR2 from the germline V gene are MNHEY and SVGAGI.

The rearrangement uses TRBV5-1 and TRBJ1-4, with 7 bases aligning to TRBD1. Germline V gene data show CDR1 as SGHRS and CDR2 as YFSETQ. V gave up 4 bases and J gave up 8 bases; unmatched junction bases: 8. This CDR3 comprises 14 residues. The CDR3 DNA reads TGCGCCAGCAGCAGAGACAGGGTTGGAGAAAAACTGTTTTTT. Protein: CASSRDRVGEKLFF.